These T cell receptor beta chains were read from a single sample in a study of control samples from healthy donors and cancer patients. Data came from immunoSEQ multiplex PCR; TCRdb stores just in-frame clones and leaves some out. The table has 63,000 or so clones, nearly 85% seen once. The sample taken for sequencing was blood. All receptors come from a man over 45 in good health. Both conserved end residues are part of each CDR3. A D gene is named only where the DNA matches it firmly. Not all rows give a size; the values are once, few, many and, for expanded clones, a class.

>.|.|TRBV10-1|TRBJ2-3
CASSKIEEDTQYF
TGCGCCAGCAGCAAAATCGAGGAGGATACGCAGTATTTT
>.|.|TRBV11-2|TRBJ1-3
CASSLSLPDSGNTIYF
TGTGCCAGCAGCTTGAGTCTTCCCGACTCTGGAAACACCATATATTTT
>.|TRBD1|TRBV28|TRBJ1-6
CASSPRTGKVAPLHF
TGTGCCAGCAGTCCCCGGACAGGCAAAGTAGCACCCCTCCACTTT
>.|TRBD2|TRBV14|TRBJ2-7
CASSHYTGTIRYEQYF
TGTGCCAGCAGCCATTATACCGGGACTATTCGCTACGAGCAGTACTTC
>.|.|TRBV25-1|TRBJ1-4
CASSASRAGDEKLFF
TGTGCCAGCAGTGCCTCCCGGGCCGGAGATGAAAAACTGTTTTTT
>.|TRBD1|TRBV9|TRBJ2-7
CASSPGARDSYEQYF
TGTGCCAGCAGCCCCGGCGCTAGGGACAGCTACGAGCAGTACTTC
>.|TRBD2|TRBV27|TRBJ2-5
CASSDTLASGETQYF
TGTGCCAGCAGCGATACACTAGCGAGTGGGGAGACCCAGTACTTC
>.|TRBD2|TRBV6-5|TRBJ2-5
CATGVAGETQYF
TGTGCCACCGGGGTAGCGGGGGAGACCCAGTACTTC
>.|.|TRBV11-3|TRBJ2-3
CASRPHGAGTDTQYF
TGTGCCAGCAGGCCCCACGGGGCCGGCACAGATACGCAGTATTTT
>.|TRBD2|TRBV7-3|TRBJ2-7
CASSLMLAASGTYEQYF
TGTGCCAGCAGCTTAATGTTGGCGGCTAGCGGGACTTACGAGCAGTACTTC
>.|.|TRBV4-2|TRBJ2-2
CASSQDAANTGELFF
TGTGCCAGCAGCCAAGATGCGGCGAACACCGGGGAGCTGTTTTTT
>.|.|TRBV27|TRBJ2-7
CASSAPELDSYEQYF
TGTGCCAGCAGCGCCCCCGAACTTGACTCCTACGAGCAGTACTTC
>.|.|TRBV21-1|TRBJ1-2
CASSRYTF
TGTGCCAGCAGCCGGTACACCTTC
>.|.|TRBV30|TRBJ1-2
CAWAIWGVGGYTF
TGTGCCTGGGCAATCTGGGGAGTAGGTGGCTACACCTTC
>.|TRBD1|TRBV5-1|TRBJ1-4
CASSLLQGEEKLFF
TGCGCCAGCAGCTTGCTCCAGGGGGAGGAAAAACTGTTTTTT
>once|.|TRBV6-7|TRBJ1-1
CASRPGQQNTEAFF
TGTGCCAGCAGACCAGGACAGCAGAACACTGAAGCTTTCTTT
>few|.|TRBV4-3|TRBJ1-2
CASSPSTGPIGGYTF
TGCGCCAGCAGCCCCTCTACCGGACCGATTGGAGGCTACACCTTC
>.|TRBD2|TRBV2|TRBJ2-2
CASSEFSGGPNTGELFF
TGTGCCAGCAGTGAATTCAGCGGGGGGCCGAACACCGGGGAGCTGTTTTTT
>.|.|TRBV7-9|TRBJ1-5
CASSLGSAGYHSNQPQHF
TGTGCCAGCAGCTTAGGGTCTGCGGGGTATCATAGCAATCAGCCCCAGCATTTT
>once|.|TRBV28|TRBJ1-2
CASSFTTGLVGYTF
TGTGCCAGCAGTTTTACCACAGGGCTCGTCGGCTACACCTTC
>.|TRBD2|TRBV9|TRBJ2-7
CASSVGAGGGHEQYF
TGTGCCAGCAGCGTAGGGGCGGGGGGAGGCCACGAGCAGTACTTC
>once|.|TRBV11-3|TRBJ2-3
CASSLITMADTQYF
TGTGCCAGCAGCTTAATTACCATGGCAGATACGCAGTATTTT
>.|.|TRBV4-1|TRBJ2-7
CASSRRDGPYEQYF
TGCGCCAGCAGCCGCCGGGACGGGCCCTACGAGCAGTACTTC
>.|.|TRBV7-2|TRBJ2-7
CASSLHRRGTSVPTYF
TGTGCCAGCAGCTTACATCGGCGGGGAACAAGCGTTCCAACGTACTTC
>.|.|TRBV3-1/TRBV3-2|TRBJ1-2
CASSHLAGVFYGYTF
TGTGCCAGCAGCCACTTGGCAGGGGTGTTCTATGGCTACACCTTC
>once|.|TRBV28|TRBJ2-3
CAVRGSTDTQYF
TGTGCCGTCCGGGGAAGCACAGATACGCAGTATTTT
>.|TRBD2|TRBV7-9|TRBJ2-1
CASSKGTSGGRQFF
TGTGCCAGCAGCAAAGGGACTAGCGGGGGGAGGCAGTTCTTC
>.|.|TRBV7-2|TRBJ1-5
CASSLVAGYNQPQHF
TGTGCCAGCAGCTTAGTGGCAGGGTACAATCAGCCCCAGCATTTT
>.|.|TRBV19|TRBJ1-5
CASSPSGRNQPQHF
TGTGCCAGTAGTCCCTCGGGACGGAATCAGCCCCAGCATTTT